The T cell receptor (beta chain) described here comes from a study of technical replicates of blood from four donors. Libraries were prepared by immunoSEQ multiplex PCR; TCRdb keeps only in-frame clonotypes and omits some of them. The sample yields 65,000 to 95,000 clones, 75% to 95% seen once. This CDR3 comprises 11 residues. Trimming cost V 3 bases and J 3 bases, with 6 bases left between them. From germline, CDR1 is SQVTM and CDR2 ANQGSEA. Sequencing was carried out using T cells isolated from PBMCs. The TCR was taken from a human donor in good health. The rearrangement links TRBV29-1 to TRBJ2-7; D gene unclear. The CDR3 is CSVEASYEQYF. The CDR3 DNA reads as TGCAGCGTTGAGGCAAGCTACGAGCAGTACTTC.